Shown below are 27 T cell receptor beta chains from a single sample sequenced in a study of T-cell reconstitution after alpha-beta-depleted transplantation in children. Unique molecular identifiers were incorporated during preparation of the TCRbeta library. TCRdb recomputed calls from the PCR reads with MiXCR, one row per CDR3 protein. This table holds hundreds of thousands of distinct CDR3 sequences, around 13% found once. This material consisted of PBMCs, taken before TCRalphabeta/CD19-depleted stem cell transplant. All receptors derive from a girl aged 2-10 years with congenital amegakaryocytic thrombocytopenia, due to receive a stem cell transplant.

This clonotype was seen many times. This rearrangement joins TRBV5-1 to TRBJ1-1, with 7 positions matching TRBD1. Unmatched junction bases numbered 3, after V lost 0 bases and J lost 7 bases. Germline V gene sequence: CDR1 SGHRS, CDR2 YFSETQ. The CDR3 totals 13 residues. The CDR3 loop is CASSLGGTVEAFF. The CDR3 region has the DNA TGCGCCAGCAGCTTGGGCGGGACAGTTGAAGCTTTCTTT.

This clonotype has at least ten counts. J is TRBJ2-2 and V is TRBV12-3 or TRBV12-4; D gene ambiguous. The V gene lost 5 bases and the J gene lost 7 bases, with 17 bases spanning the gap. This CDR3 has 15 residues. Written as DNA, the CDR3 is TGTGCCAGCAGTGATTGGACCAGGTTCCTCGGGGAGCTGTTTTTT. Residues: CASSDWTRFLGELFF.

This sequence joins TRBV20-1 and TRBJ2-6; D unclear. V was shortened by 3 bases and J by 0 bases, with 6 bases between the two germline ends. CDR1 and CDR2 (germline): DFQATT, SNEGSKA (reference sequence). The CDR3 is 14 amino acids. This CDR3 reads CSARPNSGANVLTF. The CDR3 DNA sequence: TGCAGTGCTAGGCCCAACTCTGGGGCCAACGTCCTGACTTTC.

This clonotype was observed many times. This CDR3 reads CASSLVGALYNEQFF. Here the CDR3 DNA reads TGTGCCAGCAGCTTAGTAGGGGCTTTATACAATGAGCAGTTCTTC. V gene TRBV11-2 combines with J gene TRBJ2-1; D perhaps matches TRBD1 (5 bases). The CDR3 loop spans 15 amino acids. Looked up from germline, CDR1 is SGHAT and CDR2 is FQNNGV. Trimming took 1 base from V and 4 from J, leaving 11 bases between them.

This clonotype occurred many times. The V call is TRBV20-1, the J call TRBJ1-1; TRBD1 is a possible D gene (6 bases). This CDR3 contains 11 residues. CDR1 DFQATT and CDR2 SNEGSKA come from the germline V gene (reference sequence). V was trimmed by 5 bases and J by 9 bases, leaving 13 bases between them. CDR3 in amino acids: CSAWDKLKAFF. CDR3 bases: TGCAGTGCTTGGGACAAACTAAAAGCTTTCTTT.

This clonotype was recorded many times. The CDR3 DNA sequence: TGTGCCAGCAGCCATGGGACAGTTGGAAACACCATATATTTT. Translating gives CASSHGTVGNTIYF. The V gene is TRBV7-9, the J gene TRBJ1-3; 7 bases agree with TRBD1. This CDR3 region has 14 residues. Germline V gives CDR1 SEHNR, CDR2 FQNEAQ (reference sequence). J lost 3 bases, V lost 5 bases, and 4 bases had no gene match.

This clonotype showed up just a few times. The chain is built from TRBV14 and TRBJ2-7, with D tentatively TRBD1 (6 bases). Trimming removed 1 base at V and 0 bases at J, with 16 bases between. CDR3 length equals 17 residues. Per germline, CDR1 SGHDN and CDR2 FVKESK. The CDR3 here is CASSQVGIRDNSYEQYF. In DNA form, the CDR3 reads TGTGCCAGCAGCCAAGTCGGAATCCGGGACAACTCCTACGAGCAGTACTTC.

This clonotype came up a few times. The chain has TRBV5-1 and TRBJ2-7; no clear D. There are 15 residues in the CDR3. Trimming cost V 0 bases and J 3 bases, with 13 bases left between them. CDR1 is SGHRS and CDR2 is YFSETQ in the germline V gene. The CDR3 nucleotides are TGCGCCAGCAGCTTGGTGGCAGGTACCTACTACGAGCAGTACTTC. Translation gives CASSLVAGTYYEQYF.

This clonotype has only one observation. Possible read error: a much larger clone is one base away. The conserved final phenylalanine or tryptophan is absent from the CDR3, which likely points to a read error. The chain couples TRBV29-1 to TRBJ2-3; 8 bases are shared with TRBD2. Losses at the gene ends were 4 bases for V and 1 base for J; bases not matched to a gene: 4. Germline V gene data show CDR1 as SQVTM and CDR2 as ANQGSEA. CDR3 length equals 14 residues. The CDR3 region has the DNA TGCAGCGTTGTTCCGGGACTAGGCACAGATACGCAGTATTTA. Protein product: CSVVPGLGTDTQYL.

This clonotype turned up a few times. This chain links TRBV19 with TRBJ2-5; no clear D. V was trimmed by 3 bases and J by 1 base, leaving 9 bases between them. CDR1 LNHDA and CDR2 SQIVND come from the germline V gene (reference sequence). The CDR3 loop spans 14 amino acids. The CDR3 loop reads CASSMRHLQETQYF. The DNA of the CDR3 is TGTGCCAGTAGTATGAGGCATCTCCAAGAGACCCAGTACTTC.

This clonotype was counted ten times or more. This chain links TRBV12-3 or TRBV12-4 with TRBJ2-1, with D uncertain. The CDR3 is made up of 12 amino acids. Trimming cost V 3 bases and J 11 bases, with 11 bases left between them. CDR3 amino acids: CASSLTTGQQFF. The DNA for the CDR3 is TGTGCCAGCAGTTTGACGACTGGACAGCAGTTCTTC.

This clonotype was counted only a few times. V is TRBV6-5 and J is TRBJ2-5; no reliable D call. Trimming left V 0 bases short and J 3 bases short, with 8 bases between. Germline V gene lookup returns CDR1 MNHEY and CDR2 SVGAGI. This CDR3 region has 14 residues. The CDR3 sequence: CASSYSMAEETQYF. The CDR3 DNA sequence: TGTGCCAGCAGTTACTCGATGGCGGAAGAGACCCAGTACTTC.

This clonotype was detected many times. This chain links TRBV20-1 with TRBJ2-3; D is unclear. The germline V gene has CDR1 DFQATT and CDR2 SNEGSKA (reference sequence). The CDR3 loop spans 10 amino acids. The V and J ends lost 3 bases and 6 bases respectively, with 4 bases between them. This CDR3 is CSASADTQYF. The DNA for the CDR3 is TGCAGTGCTAGTGCGGATACGCAGTATTTT.

This clonotype has at least ten counts. The rearrangement uses TRBV5-1 and TRBJ2-1, with D tentatively TRBD2 (6 bases). Trimming removed 8 bases from V and 0 bases from J, with 9 bases in between. CDR1 is SGHRS, CDR2 YFSETQ, per germline. The CDR3 loop spans 13 amino acids. Written as DNA, the CDR3 is TGCGCCAGGGGGACTTACTCCTACAATGAGCAGTTCTTC. Encoded protein: CARGTYSYNEQFF. Using reference TRBV5-1 and TRBJ2-1 for the parts outside the CDR3, the full variable domain is KAGVTQTPRYLIKTRGQQVTLSCSPISGHRSVSWYQQTPGQGLQFLFEYFSETQRNKGNFPGRFSGRQFSNSRSEMNVSTLELGDSALYLCARGTYSYNEQFFGPGTRLTVL.

With respect to this clonotype: This may be a read error, as it is one base from a much larger clone. CDR3: CTVRLAGIHNEQFF. The CDR3 DNA follows: TGCACCGTCAGATTAGCGGGTATTCACAATGAGCAGTTCTTC. The J gene is TRBJ2-1, the V gene TRBV29-1; 7 bases align to TRBD2. Germline V gene lookup returns CDR1 SQVTM and CDR2 ANQGSEA. CDR3 length equals 14 residues.

As regards this clonotype: Just one base apart from a much larger clone, this may be a read error. V gene TRBV24-1 combines with J gene TRBJ2-1; TRBD1 agrees at 9 bases. CDR3 size: 15 residues. Per the germline V gene, CDR1 is KGHDR and CDR2 is SFDVKD. With 3 bases clipped from V and 5 bases from J, the junction kept 4 bases outside the gene matches. This chain's CDR3 is CATSDPGQGNNEQFF. In DNA form, the CDR3 reads TGTGCCACCAGTGATCCGGGACAGGGTAACAATGAGCAGTTCTTC.

This clonotype showed up many times. V usage is TRBV28 and J usage is TRBJ2-2; D gene uncertain. Germline V gene data show CDR1 as MDHEN and CDR2 as SYDVKM. Deletions cut 6 bases from V and 13 bases from J, with 12 bases between. This CDR3 spans 11 amino acids. The CDR3 DNA sequence: TGTGCCAGCAGAACCTTAGGGATGCTGTTTTTT. Translation gives CASRTLGMLFF.

This clonotype occurred many times. The rearrangement joins TRBV12-3 or TRBV12-4 to TRBJ2-1; no definite D call. V was shortened by 3 bases and J by 6 bases, with 6 bases between the two germline ends. The CDR3 has 12 residues. CDR3 sequence reads: CASSFYVNEQFF. CDR3 in DNA: TGTGCCAGCAGTTTTTATGTCAATGAGCAGTTCTTC.

The chain couples TRBV7-9 to TRBJ2-5, with TRBD1 as a possible D gene (5 bases). The CDR3 extends over 14 amino acids. The germline V and J ends were trimmed by 8 bases and 2 bases, with 15 bases remaining between them. Germline-derived CDR1 and CDR2 are SEHNR and FQNEAQ (reference sequence). CDR3 amino acids: CASVRQLKQETQYF. The CDR3 nucleotides read TGTGCCAGCGTCAGACAGCTGAAACAAGAGACCCAGTACTTC.

The genes are TRBV12-3 or TRBV12-4 and TRBJ2-7; D remains ambiguous. This CDR3 has 12 residues. Deletions cut 6 bases from V and 3 bases from J, with 9 bases between. DNA of the CDR3: TGTGCCAGCAGCCCCTACTTCTACGAGCAGTACTTC. Its protein product is CASSPYFYEQYF.

The sample holds many counts of this clonotype. The gene calls are TRBV20-1 and TRBJ2-5; 7 nucleotides agree with TRBD2. The V gene's germline CDR1 is DFQATT and CDR2 SNEGSKA (reference sequence). The CDR3 has 14 residues. Trimming removed 0 bases from V and 2 bases from J; junction bases left unmatched: 3. The CDR3 DNA reads TGCAGTGCTAGAGATCCGGGACTACAAGAGACCCAGTACTTC. Translating it yields CSARDPGLQETQYF.

Regarding this clonotype: One end of the junction varies from germline; a read error may be responsible. The chain recombines TRBV20-1 with TRBJ2-4, with TRBD2 as a possible D gene (6 bases). This CDR3 comprises 16 residues. From germline, CDR1 is DFQATT and CDR2 SNEGSKA (reference sequence). Here the CDR3 DNA reads TGCAGTGCTAGAAAGGGACTGGGGCCAGCCCAAAACATTCAGTACTTC. It yields the protein CSARKGLGPAQNIQYF.

This clonotype has a count of ten or more. The V call is TRBV20-1, the J call TRBJ2-2, with TRBD1 as a possible D gene (5 bases). Germline CDR1 DFQATT, CDR2 SNEGSKA (reference sequence). The CDR3 length is 12 residues. V dropped 3 bases and J dropped 7 bases, with 9 bases sitting between them. In DNA, the CDR3 is TGCAGTGCTAGTACAGGTGTCGGGGAGCTGTTTTTT. As protein: CSASTGVGELFF.

This clonotype was counted many times. The chain is built from TRBV12-3 or TRBV12-4 and TRBJ1-1; D unresolved. The CDR3 length is 13 residues. The ends were cut back, 7 bases at V and 4 bases at J, with 13 bases in the middle. CDR3 DNA sequence: TGTGCCAGCAACCTCGGTGTGGGCACTGAAGCTTTCTTT. This codes for CASNLGVGTEAFF.

The chain is built from TRBV12-3 or TRBV12-4 and TRBJ1-2; D perhaps matches TRBD1 (5 bases). The length of the CDR3 is 15 residues. The V end was cut by 3 bases, the J end by 4 bases, with 15 bases between. DNA of the CDR3: TGTGCCAGCAGTTTTAGGATGATCGGGGCCTATGGCTACACCTTC. It translates to CASSFRMIGAYGYTF.

The chain employs TRBV5-4 and TRBJ2-7, with D unclear. Germline values: CDR1 SGHNT, CDR2 YYREEE (reference sequence). Trimming removed 4 bases at V and 6 bases at J, with 17 bases between. CDR3 length: 14 residues. In nucleotides, the CDR3 is TGTGCCAGCAGCCCGGCCCCATTCAGGACCGAGCAGTACTTC. Its translation is CASSPAPFRTEQYF.

In its sample, this clonotype was seen many times. The chain couples TRBV9 to TRBJ2-1; 7 bases match TRBD1. The V and J ends lost 4 bases and 5 bases, in that order; junction bases with no gene match: 9. Germline V gives CDR1 SGDLS, CDR2 YYNGEE. CDR3 length equals 15 residues. The CDR3 loop is CASSPQTGIHNEQFF. In DNA form, the CDR3 reads TGTGCCAGCAGCCCACAGACAGGGATCCACAATGAGCAGTTCTTC.